One and the same sample provided the 9 T cell receptor beta chains below, sequenced in a study of regulatory T cells in long-lasting Graves disease. Noted time point: newly diagnosed GD, antithyroid drugs for less than 3 months. The TCR library was made from RNA extracted from PBMCs. To make TCR beta libraries, researchers used iRepertoire HTBI primers and Arm-PCR of CDR3 regions. TCRdb used MiXCR to reprocess the multiplex PCR reads, holding one entry per CDR3 protein. This sample has 350,000 to 500,000 distinct CDR3 sequences; around 13% occur once, and the top ten carry approximately 17%. These data also formed part of another study, on T cells in Graves' hyperthyroidism and ophthalmopathy.

Sequenced material: peripheral blood mononuclear cells (PBMCs), taken at new diagnosis, from a patient treated with antithyroid drugs. The receptors were gathered from a woman aged 45 to 65 with Graves disease.

This clonotype was detected a few times. This sequence joins TRBV28 and TRBJ2-3; 7 nucleotides line up with TRBD1. The CDR3 loop spans 13 amino acids. V gave up 6 bases and J gave up 6 bases; unmatched junction bases: 6. The V gene's germline CDR1 is MDHEN and CDR2 SYDVKM. The CDR3 nucleotides read TGTGCCAGCAGACTACAGGGGTTGGATACGCAGTATTTT. It specifies CASRLQGLDTQYF.

The chain links TRBV30 to TRBJ2-7; TRBD1 agrees at 10 bases. The CDR3 extends over 14 amino acids. Germline values: CDR1 GTSNPN, CDR2 SVGIG (reference sequence). With 1 base clipped from V and 4 bases from J, the junction kept 4 bases outside the gene matches. In DNA form, the CDR3 reads TGTGCCTGGAGTGGGGGACAGGGGAATTACGAGCAGTACTTC. This encodes CAWSGGQGNYEQYF.

This clonotype was observed a handful of times. The chain joins TRBV14 to TRBJ2-3, with D maybe TRBD2 (5 bases). The CDR3 runs 15 residues. Germline V lookup: CDR1 SGHDN, CDR2 FVKESK. Trimming took 4 bases from V and 1 from J, leaving 12 bases between them. CDR3 DNA: TGTGCCAGCAGCCCCGGGAAACACCGCACAGATACGCAGTATTTT. Translation gives CASSPGKHRTDTQYF.

The gene calls are TRBV7-9 and TRBJ1-2; a weak D match, TRBD1 (5 bases). Trimming shortened V by 6 bases and J by 8 bases, and 19 bases separated the two germline ends. There are 14 residues in the CDR3. Germline CDR1 reads SEHNR; CDR2 reads FQNEAQ (reference sequence). The DNA for the CDR3 is TGTGCCAGCAGGGGGGACTCCCTGCTTGACGGCTACACCTTC. Its translation is CASRGDSLLDGYTF.

This clonotype was observed at least ten times. The chain links TRBV10-3 to TRBJ2-7, with 10 bases fitting TRBD1. This CDR3 region has 15 residues. Germline V gene lookup returns CDR1 ENHRY and CDR2 SYGVKD. Trimming cost V 3 bases and J 5 bases; bases outside gene matches: 7. The CDR3: CAISDARDRGDEQYF. CDR3 coding DNA: TGTGCCATCAGTGACGCCCGGGACAGGGGCGACGAGCAGTACTTC.

This clonotype was counted at least ten times. V gene TRBV11-2 combines with J gene TRBJ1-4, with D tentatively TRBD1 (5 bases). Trimming cost V 5 bases and J 0 bases, with 10 bases left between them. The CDR3 loop spans 15 amino acids. Germline V gene data show CDR1 as SGHAT and CDR2 as FQNNGV. CDR3 residues: CASSIRVATNEKLFF. The CDR3 DNA reads TGTGCCAGCAGCATCAGGGTCGCAACTAATGAAAAACTGTTTTTT.

In its sample, this clonotype was seen a few times. This chain connects TRBV7-9 to TRBJ1-1; no reliable D call. The germline CDR1 and CDR2 sequences are SEHNR and FQNEAQ (reference sequence). V lost 1 base and J lost 10, with 13 bases in between. The CDR3 consists of 13 residues. DNA for the CDR3: TGTGCCAGCAGCTTAGACCGTCCAGATGGAGCTTTCTTT. Encoded protein: CASSLDRPDGAFF.

The chain couples TRBV25-1 to TRBJ2-2; TRBD1 matches at 8 bases. This CDR3 spans 11 amino acids. CDR1 is MGHDK, CDR2 SYGVNS, per germline. The V gene end was trimmed by 8 bases and the J gene end by 9 bases; junction bases not matched to a gene: 2. The CDR3 reads CASPGGRELFF. The CDR3 DNA reads TGTGCCAGCCCAGGGGGCAGGGAGCTGTTTTTT.

Comments on this clonotype: A much bigger clone sits one base away, suggesting this may be a read error. This rearrangement joins TRBV7-9 to TRBJ1-5, with 7 bases matching TRBD1. The CDR3 totals 16 residues. Looked up from germline, CDR1 is SEHNR and CDR2 is FQNEAQ (reference sequence). The CDR3 region is CASSLAGTAHNQLQHF. The CDR3, as DNA: TGTGCCAGCAGCTTAGCAGGGACAGCTCACAATCAGCTCCAGCATTTT. Drawing the rest from reference TRBV7-9 and TRBJ1-5, the complete variable domain is DTGVSQNPRHKITKRGQNVTFRCDPISEHNRLYWYRQTLGQGPEFLTYFQNEAQLEKSRLLSDRFSAERPKGSFSTLEIQRTEQGDSAMYLCASSLAGTAHNQLQHFGDGTRLSIL.